The entry that follows covers one T cell receptor beta chain sequence. Antigen: not known. The sample comes from a study of T cell responses to AZD1222 COVID-19 vaccine. Whole-study results and caveats: The sample set comprised mostly white British donors with more females, and clonal diversity was possibly underestimated. All repertoire sampling was performed exclusively after the peak T cell response. Regions 160-218 and 743-854 held dominance among vaccine-associated CD4 TCRs, which spanned spike. At study baseline, merely a handful of AZD1222 recipients were seropositive.

In germline, CDR1 is SGDLS, CDR2 YYNGEE. With 5 bases removed from V and 6 bases from J, the gap between germline ends came to 17 bases. The CDR3 consists of 15 residues. Generated by immunoSEQ multiplex PCR, the TCRdb table keeps only in-frame clones and is missing some. The table shows some 64,000 clones, with 90% to 95% occurring only once. The rearrangement joins TRBV9 to TRBJ2-2; D uncertain. The TCR was taken from an adult who received the MenACWY meningococcal vaccine as a control. The sequences come from peripheral blood, collected 28 days after the second dose of the MenACWY control vaccine. The CDR3 protein is CASSKGLISAGELFF. The DNA of the CDR3 is TGTGCCAGCAGTAAAGGGTTGATCAGTGCCGGGGAGCTGTTTTTT.